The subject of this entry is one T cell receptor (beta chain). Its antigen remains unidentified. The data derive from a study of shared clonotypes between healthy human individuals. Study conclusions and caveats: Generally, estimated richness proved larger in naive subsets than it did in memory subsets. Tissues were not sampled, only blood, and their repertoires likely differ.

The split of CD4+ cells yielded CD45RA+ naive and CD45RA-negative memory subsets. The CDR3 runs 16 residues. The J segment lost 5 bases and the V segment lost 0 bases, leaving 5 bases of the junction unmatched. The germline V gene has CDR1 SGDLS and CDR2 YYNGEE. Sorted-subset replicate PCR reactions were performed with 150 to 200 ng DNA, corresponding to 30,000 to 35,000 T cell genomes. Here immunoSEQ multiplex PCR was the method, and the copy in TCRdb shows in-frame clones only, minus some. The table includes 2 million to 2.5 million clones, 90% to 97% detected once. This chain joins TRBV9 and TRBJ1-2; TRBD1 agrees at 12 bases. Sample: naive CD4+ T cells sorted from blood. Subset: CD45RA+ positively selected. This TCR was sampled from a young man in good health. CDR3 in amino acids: CASSVVPGQGAYGYTF. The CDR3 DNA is TGTGCCAGCAGCGTAGTGCCGGGACAGGGGGCTTATGGCTACACCTTC.